Here is one TCR beta chain with its context. CDR3 size: 15 residues. Trimming at V came to 5 bases and at J to 2 bases, leaving 6 bases not matched to a gene. Germline V gives CDR1 SEHNR, CDR2 FQNEAQ (reference sequence). The sample comes from a study of early T cells in non-severe SARS-CoV-2 infection. Researchers tagged individual cDNA molecules with unique molecular identifiers. TCRdb analysed the 5' RACE reads with MiXCR anew, one entry per CDR3 protein. The sample records 60,000 or so distinct CDR3 sequences, around 12% being singletons. The chain carries TRBV7-9 and TRBJ1-3, with 7 bases lining up with TRBD1. The receptor comes from an adult who was a healthcare worker with PCR-confirmed SARS-CoV-2 infection or an uninfected control (not recorded which). Sequencing used whole blood. The CDR3 nucleotides are TGTGCCAGCAGCGCAGCCGGGACAGCTGGAAACACCATATATTTT. As protein: CASSAAGTAGNTIYF.